Listed below are T cell receptor beta chains from one sample, sequenced in a study of regulatory T cells in long-lasting Graves disease. TCRdb analysed the multiplex PCR reads with MiXCR anew, one entry per CDR3 protein. Seen here are roughly 420,000 distinct CDR3 sequences, 13% to 15% observed once, and the top ten hold about a sixth. The same sample was also used in a study of T cells in Graves' hyperthyroidism and ophthalmopathy.

The sample was peripheral blood mononuclear cells (PBMCs), taken at new diagnosis, from a patient treated with antithyroid drugs. The source of these receptors is a woman aged 50 to 60 with Graves disease. Both conserved end residues are part of each CDR3. A D gene is named only where the DNA matches it firmly. Size is stated for part of the rows, as once, few or many counts, or as a class when the clone is expanded.

size: NA
V: TRBV6-2/TRBV6-3
J: TRBJ2-3
D: TRBD2
CDR3: CASSLAGELTDTQYF
DNA: TGTGCCAGCTCGCTAGCGGGAGAGTTGACAGATACGCAGTATTTT

size: NA
V: TRBV5-6
J: TRBJ2-7
D: TRBD1
CDR3: CASSLRTGGVTYEQYF
DNA: TGTGCCAGCAGTTTACGGACAGGGGGGGTAACCTACGAGCAGTACTTC

size: many
V: TRBV11-2
J: TRBJ2-5
D: NA
CDR3: CASTPRYGGQETQYF
DNA: TGTGCCAGCACCCCACGCTACGGGGGCCAAGAGACCCAGTACTTC

size: many
V: TRBV11-2
J: TRBJ2-1
D: NA
CDR3: CASSPGGPSGGPYNEQFF
DNA: TGTGCCAGCAGCCCAGGGGGGCCTAGCGGAGGACCTTACAATGAGCAGTTCTTC

size: NA
V: TRBV6-2/TRBV6-3
J: TRBJ2-3
D: NA
CDR3: CASRGSSFVTDTQYF
DNA: TGTGCCAGCAGAGGGTCTAGCTTCGTCACAGATACGCAGTATTTT

size: many
V: TRBV28
J: TRBJ2-4
D: NA
CDR3: CASSGGTPQIQYF
DNA: TGTGCCAGCAGTGGCGGGACCCCTCAGATTCAGTACTTC

size: NA
V: TRBV7-9
J: TRBJ2-7
D: TRBD1
CDR3: CASSLASQGAHSEQYF
DNA: TGTGCCAGCAGCTTAGCGTCACAGGGGGCGCATAGCGAGCAGTACTTC

size: few
V: TRBV7-2
J: TRBJ1-2
D: NA
CDR3: CASSLRPRASDGYTF
DNA: TGTGCCAGCAGCTTACGCCCCCGGGCGAGCGATGGCTACACCTTC

size: few
V: TRBV6-1
J: TRBJ2-7
D: NA
CDR3: CASSRAGSYEQYF
DNA: TGTGCCAGCAGTAGGGCGGGATCGTACGAGCAGTACTTC

size: few
V: TRBV4-1
J: TRBJ1-6
D: TRBD1
CDR3: CASSGRQGGDSPLHF
DNA: TGCGCCAGCAGCGGACGACAGGGGGGGGATTCACCCCTCCACTTT

size: few
V: TRBV11-3
J: TRBJ2-6
D: TRBD1
CDR3: CASSPQGPGANVLTF
DNA: TGTGCCAGCAGCCCACAGGGGCCTGGGGCCAACGTCCTGACTTTC

size: many
V: TRBV6-2/TRBV6-3
J: TRBJ1-1
D: NA
CDR3: CASSSHLNEAFF
DNA: TGTGCCAGCAGTTCCCACCTCAATGAAGCTTTCTTT

size: NA
V: TRBV5-4
J: TRBJ1-1
D: TRBD1
CDR3: CASSLDRGALTEAFF
DNA: TGTGCCAGCAGCTTGGACAGGGGCGCCTTGACTGAAGCTTTCTTT

size: many
V: TRBV7-8
J: TRBJ2-7
D: NA
CDR3: CASSLGDHYEQYF
DNA: TGTGCCAGCAGCTTGGGGGATCACTACGAGCAGTACTTC

size: few
V: TRBV19
J: TRBJ2-7
D: NA
CDR3: CASSIESGAWDEQYF
DNA: TGTGCCAGTAGTATAGAGAGTGGGGCGTGGGACGAGCAGTACTTC

size: few
V: TRBV5-1
J: TRBJ2-5
D: TRBD2
CDR3: CASSLASGSGETQYF
DNA: TGCGCCAGCAGCTTGGCTAGCGGGAGTGGAGAGACCCAGTACTTC

size: many
V: TRBV5-1
J: TRBJ2-1
D: TRBD2
CDR3: CASGIAGSNEQFF
DNA: TGCGCCAGCGGCATAGCGGGAAGCAATGAGCAGTTCTTC

size: few
V: TRBV4-1
J: TRBJ2-3
D: NA
CDR3: CASSPRDGGATDTQYF
DNA: TGCGCCAGCAGCCCCAGGGACGGCGGGGCCACAGATACGCAGTATTTT

size: few
V: TRBV7-3
J: TRBJ2-3
D: NA
CDR3: CASSWGGLVTDTQYF
DNA: TGTGCCAGCAGCTGGGGGGGCTTGGTCACAGATACGCAGTATTTT

size: few
V: TRBV12-3/TRBV12-4
J: TRBJ1-3
D: NA
CDR3: CASSFERGSGNTIYF
DNA: TGTGCCAGCAGTTTTGAACGGGGCTCTGGAAACACCATATATTTT

size: few
V: TRBV19
J: TRBJ2-1
D: TRBD1
CDR3: CASSIGTGTGYSYNEQFF
DNA: TGTGCCAGTAGTATAGGAACCGGGACAGGTTATTCCTACAATGAGCAGTTCTTC

size: few
V: TRBV29-1
J: TRBJ2-5
D: TRBD1
CDR3: CGVERQGQETQYF
DNA: TGCGGCGTTGAACGACAGGGGCAAGAGACCCAGTACTTC

size: many
V: TRBV9
J: TRBJ2-5
D: NA
CDR3: CASSVALSRPGETQYF
DNA: TGTGCCAGCAGCGTAGCCCTCTCGAGGCCGGGAGAGACCCAGTACTTC

size: many
V: TRBV5-1
J: TRBJ2-1
D: TRBD1
CDR3: CASSLGGGTGRAGSYNEQFF
DNA: TGCGCCAGCAGCTTGGGTGGTGGGACAGGGAGGGCCGGCTCCTACAATGAGCAGTTCTTC

size: NA
V: TRBV6-1
J: TRBJ1-2
D: NA
CDR3: CASRARPAVGYTF
DNA: TGTGCCAGCAGAGCGAGACCCGCGGTGGGCTACACCTTC

size: many
V: TRBV4-1
J: TRBJ1-6
D: NA
CDR3: CASSQGGGSSPLHF
DNA: TGTGCCAGCAGTCAAGGGGGGGGGTCTTCACCCCTCCACTTT

size: NA
V: TRBV19
J: TRBJ2-1
D: NA
CDR3: CASSDHRTPGVKNEQFF
DNA: TGTGCCAGTAGTGATCATCGGACTCCGGGGGTTAAGAATGAGCAGTTCTTC

size: few
V: TRBV7-2
J: TRBJ2-7
D: NA
CDR3: CASSFEGSNYEQYF
DNA: TGTGCCAGCAGCTTCGAGGGGTCGAACTACGAGCAGTACTTC

size: many
V: TRBV5-1
J: TRBJ2-3
D: TRBD2
CDR3: CASSLGLAGVSDTQYF
DNA: TGCGCCAGCAGCCTGGGACTAGCGGGAGTGTCAGATACGCAGTATTTT

size: few
V: TRBV18
J: TRBJ2-7
D: NA
CDR3: CASSLGNRDGRDYEQYF
DNA: TGTGCCAGCTCACTGGGAAACAGGGATGGTCGGGACTACGAGCAGTACTTC

size: many
V: TRBV7-9
J: TRBJ2-1
D: TRBD2
CDR3: CASGGLAGGKGEQFF
DNA: TGTGCCAGCGGGGGACTAGCGGGAGGGAAGGGTGAGCAGTTCTTC

size: few
V: TRBV12-3/TRBV12-4
J: TRBJ1-5
D: NA
CDR3: CASSLGSEAQPQHF
DNA: TGTGCCAGCAGTTTAGGCAGTGAGGCTCAGCCCCAGCATTTT

size: many
V: TRBV28
J: TRBJ2-4
D: TRBD2
CDR3: CASSSGLAVGNIQYF
DNA: TGTGCCAGCAGCTCCGGACTAGCGGTCGGAAACATTCAGTACTTC

size: few
V: TRBV7-3
J: TRBJ2-3
D: TRBD1
CDR3: CASSLTGQGVDTQYF
DNA: TGTGCCAGCAGCTTAACTGGGCAGGGGGTTGATACGCAGTATTTT

size: few
V: TRBV19
J: TRBJ2-7
D: TRBD1
CDR3: CASSRDRENYEQYF
DNA: TGTGCCAGTAGTAGAGACAGGGAAAACTACGAGCAGTACTTC

size: many
V: TRBV28
J: TRBJ1-3
D: NA
CDR3: CASSLPGVGNTIYF
DNA: TGTGCCAGCAGTTTACCAGGTGTCGGAAACACCATATATTTT

size: many
V: TRBV7-3
J: TRBJ2-3
D: TRBD2
CDR3: CASSPLAGGPGDTQYF
DNA: TGTGCCAGCAGTCCCTTGGCGGGAGGGCCTGGAGATACGCAGTATTTT

size: many
V: TRBV9
J: TRBJ2-7
D: NA
CDR3: CASSVEADYEQYF
DNA: TGTGCCAGCAGCGTAGAAGCGGATTACGAGCAGTACTTC

size: many
V: TRBV29-1
J: TRBJ2-5
D: TRBD1
CDR3: CSVRQGRIQETQYF
DNA: TGCAGCGTTCGACAGGGAAGGATCCAAGAGACCCAGTACTTC

size: many
V: TRBV5-1
J: TRBJ2-1
D: TRBD2
CDR3: CASSLAVGEGAYNEQFF
DNA: TGCGCCAGCAGCTTGGCCGTCGGGGAGGGTGCCTACAATGAGCAGTTCTTC

size: few
V: TRBV6-1
J: TRBJ1-1
D: TRBD1
CDR3: CASRKDREVRTEAFF
DNA: TGTGCCAGCAGAAAAGACAGGGAGGTGAGGACTGAAGCTTTCTTT

size: many
V: TRBV2
J: TRBJ2-7
D: NA
CDR3: CASKIPTGYEQYF
DNA: TGTGCCAGCAAGATACCAACAGGCTACGAGCAGTACTTC

size: many
V: TRBV2
J: TRBJ2-1
D: NA
CDR3: CASRTFSSGYNEQFF
DNA: TGTGCCAGCAGAACTTTTTCGTCCGGCTACAATGAGCAGTTCTTC

size: many
V: TRBV9
J: TRBJ2-1
D: TRBD2
CDR3: CASSVPSGSSYNEQFF
DNA: TGTGCCAGCAGCGTCCCGAGCGGGAGCTCCTACAATGAGCAGTTCTTC

size: NA
V: TRBV9
J: TRBJ2-7
D: NA
CDR3: CASSRLGTAVSYEQYF
DNA: TGTGCCAGCAGCCGACTAGGGACAGCGGTCTCCTACGAGCAGTACTTC

size: NA
V: TRBV18
J: TRBJ2-7
D: NA
CDR3: CASSAAYMKTYEQYF
DNA: TGTGCCAGCTCAGCCGCCTACATGAAAACCTACGAGCAGTACTTC

size: few
V: TRBV19
J: TRBJ1-5
D: NA
CDR3: CVSSIRAGDQPQHF
DNA: TGTGTCAGTAGTATCAGGGCAGGGGATCAGCCCCAGCATTTT

size: many
V: TRBV28
J: TRBJ2-7
D: NA
CDR3: CASTGGNYEQYF
DNA: TGTGCCAGCACCGGCGGAAACTACGAGCAGTACTTC